Listed here are 7 T cell receptor beta chains from one sample, sequenced in a study of shared clonotypes between healthy human individuals. TCRdb keeps only in-frame clones here, not all; method: immunoSEQ multiplex PCR. The sample has roughly 2,300,000 clones, under 95% seen once. Sample: naive CD4+ T cells from PBMCs. Noted subset: CD45RA+ positively selected. These receptor sequences come from a man aged 18 to 35 in good health. Some clones in this sample may be carry-over from other donors' samples.

The gene calls are TRBV5-1 and TRBJ2-3; TRBD2 agrees at 7 bases. Trimming cost V 1 base and J 0 bases; bases outside gene matches: 5. Germline assignment: CDR1 SGHRS and CDR2 YFSETQ. The CDR3 has 16 residues. CDR3 sequence: CASSLWGGVSTDTQYF. The CDR3 region has the DNA TGCGCCAGCAGCTTGTGGGGAGGGGTTAGCACAGATACGCAGTATTTT.

CDR3 sequence: CAGGPDTYEQYF. As DNA, the CDR3 is TGTGCCGGGGGACCCGACACCTACGAGCAGTACTTC. The gene calls are TRBV28 and TRBJ2-7; D is perhaps TRBD1 or TRBD2 (5 bases each). V was pared by 11 bases and J by 2 bases, with 13 bases between. Germline V gene sequence: CDR1 MDHEN, CDR2 SYDVKM. This CDR3 contains 12 residues.

The chain employs TRBV6-5 and TRBJ2-2, with D possibly matching TRBD1 (7 bases). V lost 0 bases and J lost 12, with 17 bases in between. Germline-derived CDR1 and CDR2 are MNHEY and SVGAGI. This CDR3 contains 15 residues. In DNA form, the CDR3 reads TGTGCCAGCAGTTACTCGTGGGTGACAGGGAGGAAGCTGTTTTTT. The encoded protein is CASSYSWVTGRKLFF.

This chain joins TRBV2 and TRBJ1-2; TRBD1 might be the D (6 bases). V lost 7 bases to trimming and J lost 2 bases, with 20 bases between them. CDR1 SNHLY and CDR2 FYNNEI come from the germline V gene. CDR3 length equals 16 residues. CDR3 nucleotides: TGTGCCAGCACGGTGGGTGGGGGCCTGTGGAACTATGGCTACACCTTC. It translates to CASTVGGGLWNYGYTF.

This clone has just one count. The genes are TRBV5-6 and TRBJ2-1; TRBD2 aligns across 8 bases. The CDR3 has 14 amino acids. V shed 0 bases and J 8 bases; nucleotides not matched to a gene: 4. Germline V gene lookup returns CDR1 SGHDT and CDR2 YYEEEE. The CDR3 sequence: CASSLGGLGYEQFF. The CDR3 coding sequence is TGTGCCAGCAGCTTGGGGGGACTAGGGTATGAGCAGTTCTTC.

The rearrangement joins TRBV15 to TRBJ2-2; D not resolved. Germline-derived CDR1 and CDR2 are LNHNV and YYDKDF (reference sequence). Trimming removed 0 bases from V and 0 bases from J, with 8 bases in between. This CDR3 is built from 16 residues. CDR3 protein: CATSRDLPANTGELFF. CDR3 DNA: TGTGCCACCAGCAGAGATTTGCCAGCGAACACCGGGGAGCTGTTTTTT.

The chain employs TRBV27 and TRBJ1-2; D might be TRBD1 (6 bases). Trimming removed 2 bases from V and 9 bases from J, with 19 bases in between. This CDR3 is built from 15 residues. Germline lookup yields CDR1 MNHEY and CDR2 SMNVEV (reference sequence). The DNA of the CDR3 is TGTGCCAGCAGTTTACTGGAGGGGGGTCGGGTCAGCTACACCTTC. This sequence encodes CASSLLEGGRVSYTF.